This T cell receptor beta chain appears in the sequencing data of a study of T cell responses to AZD1222 COVID-19 vaccine. Study results and limitations: Most donors were white British, females outnumbered males, and clonal diversity was possibly underestimated.

Looked up from germline, CDR1 is LGHDT and CDR2 is YNNKEL (reference sequence). V gave up 4 bases and J gave up 7 bases, with 11 bases separating them. This CDR3 is 13 amino acids long. About this clone: The target antigen is unknown.

Clones were read by immunoSEQ multiplex PCR, and TCRdb kept only the in-frame ones, dropping some. The top ten clones hold 2% to 3% of a sample with roughly 100,000 clones, 88% of them seen once. The sequences come from peripheral blood, collected on day 0 of AZD1222 vaccination. The sequence was obtained from an adult in good health. The chain combines TRBV3-1 (or the pseudogene TRBV3-2) with TRBJ2-1, with D possibly being TRBD1 (5 bases). DNA of the CDR3: TGTGCCAGCAGCCGAGGACATAAGAATGAGCAGTTCTTC. This encodes CASSRGHKNEQFF.